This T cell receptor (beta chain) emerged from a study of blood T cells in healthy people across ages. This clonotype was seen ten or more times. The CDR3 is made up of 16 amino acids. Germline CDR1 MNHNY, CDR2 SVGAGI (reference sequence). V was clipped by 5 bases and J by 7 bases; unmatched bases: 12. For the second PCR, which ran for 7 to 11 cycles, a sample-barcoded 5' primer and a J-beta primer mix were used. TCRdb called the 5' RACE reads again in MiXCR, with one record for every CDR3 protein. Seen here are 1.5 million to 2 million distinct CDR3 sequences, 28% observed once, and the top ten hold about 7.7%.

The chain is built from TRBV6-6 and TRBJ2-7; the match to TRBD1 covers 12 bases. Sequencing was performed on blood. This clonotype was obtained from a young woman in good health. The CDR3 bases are TGTGCCAGCAGTCGTACCGGGACAGGGGGCTTTTATGAGCAGTACTTC. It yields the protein CASSRTGTGGFYEQYF.